The 19 T cell receptor beta chains listed next were all sequenced from one sample in a study of beta chain features in type 1 diabetes. cDNA synthesis used the whole RNA isolate, giving expressed TCRB sequences. Only in-frame clones appear in the TCRdb table, and some are missing; sequencing was by immunoSEQ multiplex PCR. The sample comprises 300,000 to 400,000 clones, 9.5% to 12% of which are singletons, and roughly 0.014% rests with the top ten. Sequencing was performed on naive CD4+ T cells from blood. The origin of the receptors is a woman aged 30 to 39 in good health.

This rearrangement joins TRBV7-9 to TRBJ2-7; 10 nucleotides align to TRBD1. CDR1 and CDR2 from the germline V gene are SEHNR and FQNEAQ (reference sequence). The CDR3 consists of 15 residues. With 5 bases clipped from V and 7 bases from J, the junction kept 11 bases outside the gene matches. The CDR3 here is CASSLMGQGSFEQYF. The CDR3 DNA sequence: TGTGCCAGCAGCCTCATGGGACAGGGGTCTTTTGAGCAGTACTTC.

The chain couples TRBV4-3 to TRBJ2-5; D perhaps matches TRBD1 (6 bases). There are 14 residues in the CDR3. Germline V lookup: CDR1 LGHNA, CDR2 YSLEER. The CDR3 sequence: CAAGARAGEETQYF. The CDR3 DNA reads TGCGCTGCTGGGGCCAGGGCAGGGGAAGAGACCCAGTACTTC.

This clone was counted only a few times. The CDR3 protein is CASSLTGTSGETQYF. CDR3 DNA: TGTGCCAGCAGCTTAACTGGGACTAGCGGAGAGACCCAGTACTTC. The chain uses TRBV11-2 and TRBJ2-5; TRBD2 aligns across 11 bases. The CDR3 runs to 15 residues. CDR1 is SGHAT, CDR2 FQNNGV, per germline. After removal of 2 bases from V and 4 bases from J, the junction contained 3 bases not matched to a gene.

This clone has a handful of counts. The chain is built from TRBV9 and TRBJ2-1; 7 bases align to TRBD1. Trimming removed 1 base from V and 7 bases from J; junction bases left unmatched: 11. This CDR3 contains 16 residues. CDR1 is SGDLS and CDR2 is YYNGEE in the germline V gene. The CDR3: CASSVTPEGARNEQFF. DNA of the CDR3: TGTGCCAGCAGCGTAACCCCTGAGGGGGCCCGAAATGAGCAGTTCTTC.

This clone was seen a few times. The rearrangement uses TRBV5-6 and TRBJ1-1, with TRBD1 matching 7 bases. Unmatched junction bases numbered 6, after V lost 4 bases and J lost 0 bases. Germline CDR1 SGHDT, CDR2 YYEEEE. The CDR3 has 15 residues. CDR3 sequence: CASSEGQRLNTEAFF. The CDR3 DNA reads TGTGCCAGCAGCGAGGGACAGCGCTTGAACACTGAAGCTTTCTTT.

J is TRBJ2-7 and V is TRBV4-2; 9 positions match TRBD2. Germline values: CDR1 LGHNA, CDR2 YNFKEQ. The CDR3 runs 14 residues. Unmatched junction bases numbered 9, after V lost 8 bases and J lost 4 bases. CDR3 sequence: CASAQEREAYEQYF. The CDR3 DNA sequence: TGTGCCAGCGCCCAAGAGCGGGAGGCGTACGAGCAGTACTTC.

This clone was observed a few times. The V and J genes are TRBV6-5 and TRBJ1-1; D might be TRBD1 (5 bases). This CDR3 is built from 14 residues. The V and J ends lost 2 bases and 1 base respectively, with 8 bases between them. Germline V gene sequence: CDR1 MNHEY, CDR2 SVGAGI. CDR3 loop: CASSYGAGNTEAFF. The CDR3 DNA follows: TGTGCCAGCAGTTACGGGGCAGGGAACACTGAAGCTTTCTTT.

This clone was recorded a few times. V and J are TRBV28 and TRBJ2-3; D uncertain. V was cut by 4 bases and J by 5 bases, with 13 bases left in between. The CDR3 spans 14 residues. The V gene's germline CDR1 is MDHEN and CDR2 SYDVKM. The CDR3 sequence: CASSSSVRIDTQYF. The CDR3 DNA reads as TGTGCCAGCAGTTCCTCCGTCAGAATAGATACGCAGTATTTT.

The table lists this clone with a few counts. V is TRBV5-1 and J is TRBJ1-2, with no clear D. This CDR3 spans 14 amino acids. The germline CDR1 and CDR2 sequences are SGHRS and YFSETQ. Deletions cut 4 bases from V and 6 bases from J, with 16 bases between. The CDR3 region has the DNA TGCGCCAGCAGCCCGCGAAACGCGGCGGATGGCTACACCTTC. Translating it yields CASSPRNAADGYTF.

This clone was seen more than once but under ten times. The J gene is TRBJ2-7, the V gene TRBV28; TRBD2 matches 13 bases. This CDR3 spans 18 amino acids. With 5 bases clipped from V and 5 bases from J, the junction kept 15 bases outside the gene matches. Germline V gene sequence: CDR1 MDHEN, CDR2 SYDVKM. The CDR3 coding sequence is TGTGCCAGCAGTCCTCCCGGGACTGGACTAGCGGGGGCCGACGAGCAGTACTTC. Translating it yields CASSPPGTGLAGADEQYF.

This clone came up a few times. The chain recombines TRBV9 with TRBJ2-2; a weak D match, TRBD2 (5 bases). Trimming took 0 bases from V and 5 from J, leaving 11 bases between them. Germline V gene sequence: CDR1 SGDLS, CDR2 YYNGEE. The CDR3 spans 15 residues. The CDR3, as DNA: TGTGCCAGCAGCGTAGGTGGGGAGAGGACCGGGGAGCTGTTTTTT. Protein sequence: CASSVGGERTGELFF.

This chain joins TRBV29-1 and TRBJ2-7, with 8 nucleotides matching TRBD1. Germline V gene lookup returns CDR1 SQVTM and CDR2 ANQGSEA. There are 13 residues in the CDR3. After removal of 8 bases from V and 0 bases from J, the junction contained 6 bases not matched to a gene. The CDR3 loop reads CSIRQGYSYEQYF. CDR3 DNA sequence: TGCAGCATTCGACAGGGGTACTCCTACGAGCAGTACTTC.

This clone was counted between two and nine times. The CDR3 DNA follows: TGTGCCAGCAGCTGGACTAGCGGTCCGGGAGGCACAGATACGCAGTATTTT. It yields the protein CASSWTSGPGGTDTQYF. The chain uses TRBV7-2 and TRBJ2-3; 10 nucleotides match TRBD2. The CDR3 sequence is 17 residues long. The germline V gene has CDR1 SGHTA and CDR2 FQGNSA. Trimming took 4 bases from V and 1 from J; bases not matched to a gene: 8.

The chain combines TRBV27 with TRBJ2-3; 7 bases agree with TRBD2. The CDR3 sequence is 14 residues long. Trimming took 3 bases from V and 5 from J; bases not matched to a gene: 5. Germline CDR1 MNHEY, CDR2 SMNVEV (reference sequence). The CDR3 is CASSLRERGDTQYF. The CDR3 region has the DNA TGTGCCAGCAGTTTGCGGGAGCGTGGAGATACGCAGTATTTT.

This chain uses TRBV7-2 with TRBJ2-6, with D unclear. The V gene lost 3 bases and the J gene lost 1 base, with 7 bases spanning the gap. CDR3 length: 15 amino acids. Germline values: CDR1 SGHTA, CDR2 FQGNSA. This CDR3 is CASSFGGSGANVLTF. The CDR3 DNA reads TGTGCCAGCAGCTTCGGCGGTTCTGGGGCCAACGTCCTGACTTTC.

This clone was detected only a few times. The V and J genes are TRBV5-1 and TRBJ2-1, with 9 bases identical to TRBD2. Germline CDR1 and CDR2: SGHRS and YFSETQ. Unmatched junction bases numbered 7, after V lost 1 base and J lost 8 bases. The CDR3 has 15 residues. In DNA form, the CDR3 reads TGCGCCAGCAGCTTGTCCCTAGCGGGAAACGATGAGCAGTTCTTC. This sequence encodes CASSLSLAGNDEQFF.

The gene calls are TRBV7-3 and TRBJ2-7; 7 bases align to TRBD2. The CDR3 runs to 16 residues. CDR1 and CDR2 from the germline V gene are SGHTA and FQGTGA. J lost 3 bases, V lost 5 bases, and 13 bases had no gene match. The CDR3 loop reads CASSPSGSSGLYEQYF. The CDR3, as DNA: TGTGCCAGCAGCCCGTCGGGCTCTAGCGGACTCTACGAGCAGTACTTC.

V gene TRBV5-1 combines with J gene TRBJ2-1, with D possibly being TRBD1 (7 bases). From germline, CDR1 is SGHRS and CDR2 YFSETQ. V was pared by 0 bases and J by 8 bases, with 12 bases between. The CDR3 runs 14 residues. The CDR3 bases are TGCGCCAGCAGCTTGGAGGGCAGGGGGGATGAGCAGTTCTTC. Translating gives CASSLEGRGDEQFF.

V and J are TRBV7-2 and TRBJ2-7, with D perhaps TRBD1 (5 bases). Germline values: CDR1 SGHTA, CDR2 FQGNSA. This CDR3 is built from 15 residues. Between the trimmed V and J ends, which lost 1 base and 2 bases, there was a span of 12 bases. CDR3 DNA sequence: TGTGCCAGCAGCTTAGGGCAGAAAGGGGCCTACGAGCAGTACTTC. Residues: CASSLGQKGAYEQYF.